The entry that follows covers one T cell receptor beta chain sequence. Its specificity is not known. The record originates from a study of response to subunit inactivated influenza vaccine. Study-wide results and limits: There was a suggestion from the authors that each seasonal influenza vaccination recruits few new T cells.

A single record per CDR3 protein comes from TCRdb applying MiXCR to the RT-PCR reads. The sample shows about half a million distinct CDR3 sequences, 6% to 9% of them seen only once. This CDR3 contains 15 residues. The ends lost 6 bases at V and 6 bases at J; junction bases unmatched: 6. From germline, CDR1 is MNHNS and CDR2 SASEGT. The chain uses TRBV6-1 and TRBJ2-1, with TRBD2 identical over 12 bases. This sequence originates from a man aged 50-75 years who received an inactivated influenza vaccine. The sample was PBMCs from blood, taken around 25 months after vaccination. The CDR3 region is CASRTGLAGSNEQFF. As DNA, the CDR3 is TGTGCCAGCAGAACCGGACTAGCGGGATCCAATGAGCAGTTCTTC.